Listed here are 12 T cell receptor beta chains from one sample, sequenced in a study of T cells expressing NK-cell markers. For each CDR3 protein, TCRdb gives one entry from its re-call of the 5' RACE reads, without DNA. Its table lists almost 450,000 distinct CDR3 sequences. Sequenced input: blood T cells: a sorted CD56 or NKG2C T cell subset, CD4+ or CD8+ T cells, or bulk PBMC T cells (not recorded which). The receptors shown here come from a woman between 18 and 69 years old in good health.

V usage is TRBV20-1 and J usage is TRBJ2-4; no DNA is available, so the TRBD1 call from TCRdb remains unchecked. Germline CDR1 DFQATT, CDR2 SNEGSKA (reference sequence). The CDR3 is made up of 16 amino acids. CDR3 in amino acids: CSARSISGGFGNIQYF.

The chain recombines TRBV20-1 with TRBJ1-1. The CDR3 has 14 residues. Germline V gene lookup returns CDR1 DFQATT and CDR2 SNEGSKA (reference sequence). The chain's CDR3 is CSAREGSWSTEAFF.

The chain uses TRBV29-1 and TRBJ1-6. The CDR3 totals 15 residues. Germline values: CDR1 SQVTM, CDR2 ANQGSEA. The CDR3 region is CSVPVRAPYNSPLHF.

The chain links TRBV19 to TRBJ1-1; the TCRdb call, TRBD1, lacks DNA for checking. Germline V gene sequence: CDR1 LNHDA, CDR2 SQIVND (reference sequence). There are 14 residues in the CDR3. The CDR3 sequence: CASKRTEPNTEAFF.

The chain carries TRBV6-1 and TRBJ2-1. The CDR3 contains 14 residues. In germline, CDR1 is MNHNS, CDR2 SASEGT. CDR3 region: CASSLAGLLGEQFF.

The chain employs TRBV9 and TRBJ2-5; TCRdb calls TRBD2, which cannot be checked without DNA. CDR1 is SGDLS and CDR2 is YYNGEE in the germline V gene. This CDR3 contains 15 residues. The CDR3 loop reads CASSVSGGPQETQYF.

This rearrangement joins TRBV11-2 to TRBJ2-5; TCRdb names TRBD1, which stays unverified in the absence of DNA. The CDR3 runs to 15 residues. CDR1 SGHAT and CDR2 FQNNGV come from the germline V gene. This CDR3 is CASSFDGGSWETQYF.

This rearrangement joins TRBV7-2 to TRBJ1-2. The CDR3 is 13 amino acids. The germline V gene encodes CDR1 SGHTA and CDR2 FQGNSA. CDR3 region: CASSGYSTYGYTF.

This chain connects TRBV29-1 to TRBJ2-1; no DNA is available, so the TRBD1 call from TCRdb remains unchecked. Per germline, CDR1 SQVTM and CDR2 ANQGSEA. The CDR3 spans 11 residues. This CDR3 reads CSVTRGNEQFF.

The chain is built from TRBV6-5 and TRBJ2-5; TCRdb proposes TRBD2, but this gene call is untestable without DNA. CDR3 length: 15 amino acids. CDR1 is MNHEY, CDR2 SVGAGI, per germline. CDR3 in amino acids: CASSYQREGPKTQYF.

The chain joins TRBV24-1 to TRBJ2-3; no DNA is available, so the TRBD1 call from TCRdb remains unchecked. This CDR3 spans 15 amino acids. CDR1 KGHDR and CDR2 SFDVKD come from the germline V gene. The CDR3 protein is CATDAGTGGADTQYF.

J is TRBJ2-1 and V is TRBV20-1. In germline, CDR1 is DFQATT, CDR2 SNEGSKA (reference sequence). The CDR3 length is 13 residues. Here the CDR3 reads CSASSESYNEQFF.